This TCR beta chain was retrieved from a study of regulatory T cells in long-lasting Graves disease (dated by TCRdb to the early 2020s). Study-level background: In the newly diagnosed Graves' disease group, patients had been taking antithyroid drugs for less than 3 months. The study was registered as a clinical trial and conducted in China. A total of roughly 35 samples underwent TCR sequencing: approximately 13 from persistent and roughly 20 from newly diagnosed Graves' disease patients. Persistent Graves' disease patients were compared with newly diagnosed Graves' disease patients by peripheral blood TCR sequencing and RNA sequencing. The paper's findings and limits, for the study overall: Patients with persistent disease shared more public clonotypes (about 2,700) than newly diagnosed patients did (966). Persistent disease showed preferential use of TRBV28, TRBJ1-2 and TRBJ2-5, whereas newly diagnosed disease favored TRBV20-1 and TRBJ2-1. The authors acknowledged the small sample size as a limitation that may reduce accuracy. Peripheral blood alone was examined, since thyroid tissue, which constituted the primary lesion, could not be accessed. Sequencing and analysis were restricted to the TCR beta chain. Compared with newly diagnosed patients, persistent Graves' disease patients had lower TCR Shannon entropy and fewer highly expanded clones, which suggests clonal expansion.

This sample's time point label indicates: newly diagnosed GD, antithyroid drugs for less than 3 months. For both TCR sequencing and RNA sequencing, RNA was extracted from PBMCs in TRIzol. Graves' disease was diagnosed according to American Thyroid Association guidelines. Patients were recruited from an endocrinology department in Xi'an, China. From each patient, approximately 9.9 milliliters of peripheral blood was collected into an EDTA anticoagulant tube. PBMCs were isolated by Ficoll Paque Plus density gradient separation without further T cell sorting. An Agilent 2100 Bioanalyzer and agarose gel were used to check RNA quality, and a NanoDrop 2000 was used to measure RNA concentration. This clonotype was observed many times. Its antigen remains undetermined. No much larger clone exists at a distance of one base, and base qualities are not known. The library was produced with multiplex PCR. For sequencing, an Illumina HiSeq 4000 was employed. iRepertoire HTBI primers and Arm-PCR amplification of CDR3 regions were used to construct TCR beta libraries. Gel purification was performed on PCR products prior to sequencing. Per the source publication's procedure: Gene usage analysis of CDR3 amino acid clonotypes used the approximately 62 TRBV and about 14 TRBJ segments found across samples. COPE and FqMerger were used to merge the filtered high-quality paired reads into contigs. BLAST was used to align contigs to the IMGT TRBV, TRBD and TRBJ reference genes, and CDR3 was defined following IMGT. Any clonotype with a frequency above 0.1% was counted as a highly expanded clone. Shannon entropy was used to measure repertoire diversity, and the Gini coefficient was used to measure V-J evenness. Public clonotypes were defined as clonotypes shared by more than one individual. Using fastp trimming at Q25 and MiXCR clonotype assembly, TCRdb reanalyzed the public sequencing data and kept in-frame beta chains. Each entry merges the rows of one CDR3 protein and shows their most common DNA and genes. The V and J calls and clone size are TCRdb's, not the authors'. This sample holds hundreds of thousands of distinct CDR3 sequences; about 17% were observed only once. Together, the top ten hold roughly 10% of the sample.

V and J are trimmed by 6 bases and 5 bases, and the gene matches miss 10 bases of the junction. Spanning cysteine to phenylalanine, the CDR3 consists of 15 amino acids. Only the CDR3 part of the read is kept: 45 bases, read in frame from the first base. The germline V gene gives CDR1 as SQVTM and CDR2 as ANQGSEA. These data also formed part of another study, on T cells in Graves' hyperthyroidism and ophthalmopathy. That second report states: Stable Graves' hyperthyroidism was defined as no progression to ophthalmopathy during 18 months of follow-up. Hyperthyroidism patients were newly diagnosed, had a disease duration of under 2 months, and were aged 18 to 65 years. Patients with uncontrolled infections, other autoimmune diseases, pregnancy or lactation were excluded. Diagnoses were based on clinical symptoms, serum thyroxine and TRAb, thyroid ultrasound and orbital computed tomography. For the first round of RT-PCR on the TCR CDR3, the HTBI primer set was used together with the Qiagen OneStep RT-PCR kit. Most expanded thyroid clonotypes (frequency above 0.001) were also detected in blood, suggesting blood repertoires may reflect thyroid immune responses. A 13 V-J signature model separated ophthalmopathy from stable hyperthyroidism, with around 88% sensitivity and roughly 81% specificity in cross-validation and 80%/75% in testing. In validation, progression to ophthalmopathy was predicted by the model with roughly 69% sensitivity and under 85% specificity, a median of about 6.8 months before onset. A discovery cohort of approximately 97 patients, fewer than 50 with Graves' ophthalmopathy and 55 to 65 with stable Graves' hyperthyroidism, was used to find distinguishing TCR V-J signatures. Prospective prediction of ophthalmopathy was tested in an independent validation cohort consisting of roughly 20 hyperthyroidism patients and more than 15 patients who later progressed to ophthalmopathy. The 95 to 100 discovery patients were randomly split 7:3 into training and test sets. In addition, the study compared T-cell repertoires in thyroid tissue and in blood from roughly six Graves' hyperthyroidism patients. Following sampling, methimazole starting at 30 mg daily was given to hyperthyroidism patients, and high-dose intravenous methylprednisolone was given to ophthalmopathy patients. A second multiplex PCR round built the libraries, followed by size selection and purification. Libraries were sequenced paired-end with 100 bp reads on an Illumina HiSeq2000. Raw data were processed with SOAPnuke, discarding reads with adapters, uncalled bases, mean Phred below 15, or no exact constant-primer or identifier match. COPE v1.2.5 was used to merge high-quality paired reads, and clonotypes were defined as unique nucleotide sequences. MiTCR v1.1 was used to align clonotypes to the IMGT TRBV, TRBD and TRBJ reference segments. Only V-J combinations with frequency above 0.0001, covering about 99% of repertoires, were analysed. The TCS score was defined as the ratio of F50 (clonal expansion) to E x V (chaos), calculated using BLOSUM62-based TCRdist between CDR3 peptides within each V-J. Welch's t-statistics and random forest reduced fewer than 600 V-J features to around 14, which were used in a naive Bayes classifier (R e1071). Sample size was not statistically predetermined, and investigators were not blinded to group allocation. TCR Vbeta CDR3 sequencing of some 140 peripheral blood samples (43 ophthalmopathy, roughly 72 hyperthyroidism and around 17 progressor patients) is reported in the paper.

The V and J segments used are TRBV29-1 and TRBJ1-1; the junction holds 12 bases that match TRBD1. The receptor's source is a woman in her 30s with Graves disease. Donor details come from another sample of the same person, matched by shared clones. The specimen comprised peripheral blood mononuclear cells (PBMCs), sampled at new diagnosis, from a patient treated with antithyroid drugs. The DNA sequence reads TGCAGCGTCACTGGGACAGGGGGCCGAAAAACTGAAGCTTTCTTT. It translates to CSVTGTGGRKTEAFF.